This TCR beta chain was profiled in a study of T cells in Graves' hyperthyroidism and ophthalmopathy. At the level of the study: Sampling of peripheral blood happened at initial diagnosis, prior to any treatment. Regarding the study as a whole: Clonotypes that were expanded in thyroid above 0.001 mostly appeared in blood too.

Of note for this clonotype: Its antigen is still unknown.

It was uncontrolled infection, other autoimmune disease, pregnancy or lactation that excluded patients. V lost 0 bases and J 2 bases, leaving 11 bases between the germline ends. Germline assignment: CDR1 DFQATT and CDR2 SNEGSKA (reference sequence). CDR3 length equals 14 residues. TCR beta CDR3 regions were amplified from RNA transcripts. The primer set for the first-round RT-PCR of the TCR CDR3 was HTBI. One entry per CDR3 protein, called by TCRdb with MiXCR from the multiplex PCR reads. Here the sample spans about 840,000 distinct CDR3 sequences, over 35% being singletons. This chain uses TRBV20-1 with TRBJ2-7, with a possible D match to TRBD2 (5 bases). This receptor was obtained from a man younger than 35 with Graves' hyperthyroidism. What was sequenced was blood. The CDR3 protein is CSARDPDSPYEQYF. In DNA, the CDR3 is TGCAGTGCTAGAGATCCGGACTCTCCCTACGAGCAGTACTTC.